A selection of T cell receptor beta chains follows, all from one sample in a study of response to subunit inactivated influenza vaccine. MiXCR, applied by TCRdb to the RT-PCR reads, yields one record per CDR3 protein. This sample has around 250,000 distinct CDR3 sequences; 12% occur once, and the top ten carry more than 7%. Sequenced material: non-naive T cells sorted from PBMCs, taken 14 to 15 days before vaccination. Every receptor here comes from a man aged 45-60 years who received an inactivated influenza vaccine. CDR3s include the opening cysteine and the closing phenylalanine or tryptophan. Each record gives: clone size, D gene, J gene, V gene, CDR3 protein, CDR3 DNA. The D gene is left open where the match is weak. Clone size is stated in some rows and not others, as once, few, many or a class when expanded.

>few|TRBD1|TRBJ1-5|TRBV5-6
CASSKWTGGVFQPQHF
TGTGCCAGCAGCAAATGGACAGGGGGCGTTTTTCAGCCCCAGCATTTT
>few|-|TRBJ2-3|TRBV7-2
CASSHGTETDTQYF
TGTGCCAGCAGTCATGGGACTGAAACAGATACGCAGTATTTT
>few|-|TRBJ2-7|TRBV6-2/TRBV6-3
CASSYSSRASEQYF
TGTGCCAGCAGTTACTCGAGCAGGGCCAGCGAGCAGTACTTC
>-|TRBD1|TRBJ1-2|TRBV15
CATSNNDRAEFYGYTF
TGTGCCACCAGCAATAACGACAGGGCGGAATTCTATGGCTACACCTTC
>few|-|TRBJ1-3|TRBV12-3/TRBV12-4
CASSWGSGNTIYF
TGTGCCAGCAGTTGGGGCTCTGGAAACACCATATATTTT
>many|-|TRBJ1-2|TRBV6-5
CASSYSFNAIYNYGYTF
TGTGCCAGCAGTTACTCTTTTAACGCTATTTATAACTATGGCTACACCTTC
>few|-|TRBJ1-5|TRBV12-3/TRBV12-4
CASTPTGRNQPQHF
TGTGCCAGCACCCCGACAGGACGCAATCAGCCCCAGCATTTT
>-|-|TRBJ2-3|TRBV4-1
CASSPEPPGGTDTQYF
TGCGCCAGCAGCCCCGAACCCCCAGGCGGAACAGATACGCAGTATTTT
>-|-|TRBJ2-5|TRBV20-1
CSAPAPGVGGGTQYF
TGCAGTGCTCCAGCCCCGGGAGTGGGTGGAGGGACCCAGTACTTC
>many|-|TRBJ1-1|TRBV11-2
CASRPQNTEAFF
TGTGCCAGCCGGCCTCAGAACACTGAAGCTTTCTTT
>-|-|TRBJ2-7|TRBV30
CAWGYGEQYF
TGTGCCTGGGGTTACGGGGAGCAGTACTTC